Following are 24 T cell receptor beta chains from one sample sequenced in a study of shared clonotypes between healthy human individuals. Naive CD8 cells were CD45RO-negative, positively selected for CCR7, excluding terminally differentiated effector memory CD45RA+ cells. Sequencing was performed with immunoSEQ multiplex PCR; in TCRdb, only in-frame clones are kept and a portion is missing. The table lists roughly 2.1 million clones, approximately 94% of them singletons. Sequenced input: naive CD8+ T cells from PBMCs. All receptors derive from a man younger than 30 in good health. Some clones in this sample may be carry-over from other donors' samples.

The genes are TRBV28 and TRBJ2-1; TRBD2 aligns across 12 bases. Germline CDR1 is MDHEN and CDR2 is SYDVKM. The CDR3 consists of 22 residues. V shed 3 bases and J 0 bases; nucleotides not matched to a gene: 18. The CDR3 nucleotides are TGTGCCAGCAGTTTTATCCGGTTAAAAACTAGCGGGAGGACCCGCTCCTACAATGAGCAGTTCTTC. Its protein is CASSFIRLKTSGRTRSYNEQFF.

This clone was seen just once. Additional DNA sequences in this sample encode the identical CDR3. The V gene is TRBV27, the J gene TRBJ1-1, with D maybe TRBD1 (5 bases). Trimming took 1 base from V and 2 from J, leaving 8 bases between them. CDR3 length: 14 residues. CDR1 is MNHEY and CDR2 is SMNVEV in the germline V gene (reference sequence). The CDR3 nucleotides are TGTGCCAGCAGTTTATGGGGCAGAAACACTGAAGCTTTCTTT. Its protein is CASSLWGRNTEAFF.

With regard to this clone: An end of the junction does not agree with germline; a read error may underlie this. The J gene is TRBJ2-5, the V gene TRBV5-6; 7 bases agree with TRBD2. The CDR3 extends over 13 amino acids. Germline V gene sequence: CDR1 SGHDT, CDR2 YYEEEE. CDR3 amino acids: CASSLGAGRAGNF. CDR3 DNA: TGTGCCAGCAGCCTTGGGGCGGGGAGGGCCGGGAACTTC.

V and J are TRBV9 and TRBJ2-7; 11 positions match TRBD1. Germline trimming cut 0 bases from V and 5 bases from J; bases unmatched to any gene: 16. Germline CDR1 is SGDLS and CDR2 is YYNGEE. The CDR3 has 19 residues. Here the CDR3 DNA reads TGTGCCAGCAGCGTAGCTACGGGAGCTTCGGGACAGGGGGTCAACGAGCAGTACTTC. It specifies CASSVATGASGQGVNEQYF.

The rearrangement joins TRBV28 to TRBJ2-7; D unclear. The V gene lost 3 bases and the J gene lost 0 bases, with 12 bases spanning the gap. CDR1 MDHEN and CDR2 SYDVKM come from the germline V gene. The CDR3 has 15 amino acids. The CDR3 coding sequence is TGTGCCAGCAGTTTCCCAGTGTTAAGCTCCTACGAGCAGTACTTC. Protein sequence: CASSFPVLSSYEQYF.

The chain has TRBV4-1 and TRBJ2-2, with D possibly TRBD2 on 6 matching bases. The CDR3 spans 18 residues. In germline, CDR1 is MGHRA, CDR2 YSYEKL. The V gene lost 2 bases and the J gene lost 4 bases, with 20 bases spanning the gap. CDR3 in amino acids: CASSQLGMGLASTGELFF. CDR3 bases: TGCGCCAGCAGCCAACTTGGGATGGGCCTAGCGAGCACCGGGGAGCTGTTTTTT.

The rearrangement uses TRBV29-1 and TRBJ2-3, with 12 bases aligning to TRBD2. Germline V CDR1 and CDR2: SQVTM, ANQGSEA. The CDR3 totals 18 residues. V gave up 7 bases and J gave up 4 bases; unmatched junction bases: 18. The CDR3 sequence: CSALRASGRAGPSDTQYF. Here the CDR3 DNA reads TGCAGCGCTTTAAGGGCTAGCGGGAGGGCCGGTCCGTCAGATACGCAGTATTTT.

This rearrangement joins TRBV4-3 to TRBJ1-3; 10 bases are shared with TRBD1. The CDR3 spans 16 residues. Germline values: CDR1 LGHNA, CDR2 YSLEER. V trimming: 5 bases; J trimming: 3 bases; junction bases outside the gene matches: 7. The CDR3 coding sequence is TGCGCCAGCAGCTACGGACAGGGGGGCATTGGAAACACCATATATTTT. Its translation is CASSYGQGGIGNTIYF.

The V and J genes are TRBV10-3 and TRBJ2-2; 10 bases line up with TRBD1. Germline CDR1 ENHRY, CDR2 SYGVKD. Germline trimming cut 7 bases from V and 4 bases from J; bases unmatched to any gene: 9. The CDR3 contains 16 residues. CDR3 region: CAITPTGTGVTGELFF. The CDR3 DNA follows: TGTGCCATCACCCCCACCGGGACAGGGGTCACCGGGGAGCTGTTTTTT.

The V gene is TRBV19, the J gene TRBJ2-7, with D possibly being TRBD1 (6 bases). CDR3 length equals 16 residues. CDR1 is LNHDA and CDR2 is SQIVND in the germline V gene (reference sequence). The V end was cut by 3 bases, the J end by 3 bases, with 18 bases between. The chain's CDR3 is CASSIIGGIIVYEQYF. Written as DNA, the CDR3 is TGTGCCAGTAGTATTATAGGGGGTATAATCGTCTACGAGCAGTACTTC.

The chain links TRBV27 to TRBJ2-7; 7 nucleotides match TRBD2. This CDR3 is 15 amino acids long. The V gene end was trimmed by 5 bases and the J gene end by 7 bases; junction bases not matched to a gene: 14. CDR1 and CDR2 (germline): MNHEY, SMNVEV (reference sequence). The CDR3 DNA is TGTGCCAGCAGTCCAGACGGCGGACTAGTAGGGGAGCAGTACTTC. The encoded protein is CASSPDGGLVGEQYF.

The CDR3 region has the DNA TGTGCCACCAGCAGAGATCTTTCCAGGGCTGGAAACACCATATATTTT. Its protein product is CATSRDLSRAGNTIYF. The chain links TRBV15 to TRBJ1-3; D is possibly TRBD1 (5 bases). Germline-derived CDR1 and CDR2 are LNHNV and YYDKDF (reference sequence). V lost 0 bases and J 2 bases, leaving 11 bases between the germline ends. This CDR3 contains 16 residues. The whole variable domain, filled in from reference TRBV15 and TRBJ1-3, reads DAMVIQNPRYQVTQFGKPVTLSCSQTLNHNVMYWYQQKSSQAPKLLFHYYDKDFNNEADTPDNFQSRRPNTSFCFLDIRSPGLGDTAMYLCATSRDLSRAGNTIYFGEGSWLTVV.

With regard to this clone: The same CDR3 also results from other DNA sequences found in this sample. The gene calls are TRBV7-8 and TRBJ2-7, with D possibly TRBD1 on 5 matching bases. The V gene's germline CDR1 is SGHVS and CDR2 FQNEAQ. Deletions cut 2 bases from V and 2 bases from J, with 7 bases between. CDR3 length: 13 amino acids. The DNA of the CDR3 is TGTGCCAGCAGCTTACCAGGGCCCTACGAGCAGTACTTC. Protein sequence: CASSLPGPYEQYF. Supplemented by reference TRBV7-8 and TRBJ2-7, the full variable domain reads GAGVSQSPRYKVAKRGQDVALRCDPISGHVSLFWYQQALGQGPEFLTYFQNEAQLDKSGLPSDRFFAERPEGSVSTLKIQRTQQEDSAVYLCASSLPGPYEQYFGPGTRLTVT.

The V call is TRBV7-8, the J call TRBJ1-2, with D unresolved. V was pared by 5 bases and J by 8 bases, with 18 bases between. Per the germline V gene, CDR1 is SGHVS and CDR2 is FQNEAQ. CDR3 length: 14 amino acids. Here the CDR3 DNA reads TGTGCCAGCAGCCCCCTTTGGGAGGGAGAAGGCTACACCTTC. Encoded protein: CASSPLWEGEGYTF.

V usage is TRBV19 and J usage is TRBJ1-5; D gene uncertain. This CDR3 contains 15 residues. V was clipped by 3 bases and J by 2 bases, with 11 bases between them. CDR1 and CDR2 (germline): LNHDA, SQIVND (reference sequence). The CDR3, as DNA: TGTGCCAGTAGTATCGGGGTGGTCGGCAATCAGCCCCAGCATTTT. This codes for CASSIGVVGNQPQHF.

V and J are TRBV14 and TRBJ2-3; D unclear. Germline V CDR1 and CDR2: SGHDN, FVKESK. Trimming left V 4 bases short and J 2 bases short, with 16 bases between. The CDR3 extends over 16 amino acids. As DNA, the CDR3 is TGTGCCAGCAGCCTCACCTTAGATTCGTTCACAGATACGCAGTATTTT. Translation: CASSLTLDSFTDTQYF.

Remarks on this clone: The same CDR3 is also encoded by other DNA sequences in this sample. This chain links TRBV7-2 with TRBJ2-7; D not certain. The CDR3 runs to 12 residues. V was trimmed by 3 bases and J by 0 bases, leaving 3 bases between them. The germline CDR1 and CDR2 sequences are SGHTA and FQGNSA. In DNA form, the CDR3 reads TGTGCCAGCAGCTTTGACTCCTACGAGCAGTACTTC. Its protein product is CASSFDSYEQYF.

This sequence joins TRBV7-9 and TRBJ2-3; TRBD1 matches at 9 bases. The CDR3 spans 18 residues. CDR1 is SEHNR, CDR2 FQNEAQ, per germline (reference sequence). With 7 bases clipped from V and 6 bases from J, the junction kept 20 bases outside the gene matches. The DNA of the CDR3 is TGTGCCAGCACCATCAACCCTTTTTGGGACAGGGCGTTTGATACGCAGTATTTT. Translating gives CASTINPFWDRAFDTQYF.

With regard to this clone: The same CDR3 can be traced to other DNA sequences in this sample. This sequence joins TRBV4-3 and TRBJ2-7, with D possibly matching TRBD1 (6 bases). V was pared by 0 bases and J by 0 bases, with 9 bases between. The CDR3 is 15 residues long. The germline CDR1 and CDR2 sequences are LGHNA and YSLEER. The CDR3: CASSQDRTVSYEQYF. CDR3 bases: TGCGCCAGCAGCCAAGATCGGACAGTCTCCTACGAGCAGTACTTC.

In DNA, the CDR3 is TGTGCCAGCAGTTACTCGGGACGGAACACCGGGGAGCTGTTTTTT. Protein: CASSYSGRNTGELFF. This chain uses TRBV6-5 with TRBJ2-2; the D gene could be TRBD1 or TRBD2 (5 bases each). Germline V gene sequence: CDR1 MNHEY, CDR2 SVGAGI. The V and J ends lost 0 bases and 1 base respectively, with 6 bases between them. The CDR3 is 15 residues long.

The chain employs TRBV7-9 and TRBJ2-5; 11 bases line up with TRBD2. V lost 5 bases to trimming and J lost 1 base; unmatched junction nucleotides: 9. CDR1 and CDR2 from the germline V gene are SEHNR and FQNEAQ (reference sequence). The length of the CDR3 is 17 residues. The CDR3 DNA is TGTGCCAGCAGCCTTCTGGGGACTAGCGGACTCCAAGAGACCCAGTACTTC. It specifies CASSLLGTSGLQETQYF.

This clone occurred once. The chain recombines TRBV29-1 with TRBJ1-3, with TRBD1 as a possible D gene (5 bases). CDR3 size: 18 residues. The germline gives CDR1 SQVTM, CDR2 ANQGSEA. V lost 0 bases to trimming and J lost 0 bases, with 18 bases between them. CDR3 residues: CSVEDPWGGGFSGNTIYF. DNA of the CDR3: TGCAGCGTTGAAGATCCTTGGGGGGGAGGTTTCTCTGGAAACACCATATATTTT.

The genes are TRBV2 and TRBJ2-1; D is undetermined. CDR3 length: 12 residues. The germline CDR1 and CDR2 sequences are SNHLY and FYNNEI. V was clipped by 0 bases and J by 8 bases, with 5 bases between them. CDR3 sequence reads: CASSEARHEQFF. In DNA, the CDR3 is TGTGCCAGCAGTGAAGCGCGGCATGAGCAGTTCTTC.

In the case of this clone: Other DNA sequences in the same sample also yield this CDR3. The chain joins TRBV5-6 to TRBJ2-3; no clear D. The CDR3 extends over 12 amino acids. CDR1 is SGHDT, CDR2 YYEEEE, per germline. V dropped 0 bases and J dropped 5 bases, with 4 bases sitting between them. The CDR3 reads CASSLGRDTQYF. DNA for the CDR3: TGTGCCAGCAGCTTGGGAAGAGATACGCAGTATTTT.